The sequence of this T cell receptor beta chain was determined in a study of OX40 agonist ivuxolimab in advanced cancers. About the research overall: Every 2 weeks, patients received ivuxolimab intravenously, dosed at 0.01 to 10 mg/kg. Aged about 23 to 90 with a mean of approximately 57 years, they were under 85% male. Past anti-PD-1, anti-PD-L1 or anti-CTLA-4 therapy was accepted, and 30% to 50% had received some. Study-level points and caveats: The authors did not determine the antigen specificity of the expanded peripheral T cells.

Worth noting for this clone: Its cognate antigen is unknown.

This table comes from immunoSEQ multiplex PCR, and its TCRdb copy is limited to in-frame clones, with some not included. The sample contains approximately 72,000 clones, around 88% of which appear only once. This CDR3 comprises 14 residues. Between the trimmed V and J ends, which lost 4 bases and 6 bases, there was a span of 13 bases. CDR1 is SNHLY, CDR2 FYNNEI, per germline. The V and J genes are TRBV2 and TRBJ2-1, with D tentatively TRBD1 (6 bases). The sequence derives from an adult with an advanced solid tumor such as melanoma, head and neck, liver or kidney cancer. The material was CD4+ or CD8+ T cells sorted from blood, obtained in a trial of the OX40 agonist ivuxolimab. The CDR3 DNA reads TGTGCCAGCAGTGTAAGGCCCAGGGGCAATGAGCAGTTCTTC. Its protein is CASSVRPRGNEQFF.